This paragraph covers one T cell receptor beta chain sequence. Its specificity is unknown. Samples underwent the assay at deep level. Sequencing used immunoSEQ multiplex PCR; TCRdb keeps in-frame clones, though not all of them. The sample contains around 2.5 million clones, more than 85% of which appear only once. The entry originates in a study of shared clonotypes between healthy human individuals. The donors were all Caucasian adults (living in Nashville, Tennessee). General observations from the study: It was anticipated that sequencing depth would influence how many clonotypes donors shared.

The CDR3 totals 13 residues. Trimming removed 1 base from V and 8 bases from J, with 9 bases in between. Germline V gene data show CDR1 as SEHNR and CDR2 as FQNEAQ (reference sequence). The clonotype was recovered from a man between 18 and 29 years old in good health. Some clones in this sample may be carry-over from other donors' samples. The material sequenced was naive CD4+ T cells from PBMCs. Subset denoted: CD45RA+ positively selected. V is TRBV7-9 and J is TRBJ1-3; no firm D call. The CDR3 DNA sequence: TGTGCCAGCAGCTTAGGGCAGGAGTACACCATATATTTT. It is translated as CASSLGQEYTIYF.